Listed below are T cell receptor beta chains from one sample, sequenced in a study of T cells in Graves' hyperthyroidism and ophthalmopathy. TCRdb re-derived calls from the multiplex PCR reads in MiXCR, one entry per CDR3 protein. The sample records roughly 660,000 distinct CDR3 sequences, 17% being singletons. The material sequenced was blood. The source is a man aged 50 to 60 with Graves' hyperthyroidism. CDR3s include the opening cysteine and the closing phenylalanine or tryptophan. D genes are given only for firm matches. Expanded clones get a size class; other rows say once, few or many, or leave the size out.

v_gene	abundance	j_gene	d_gene	CDR3aa	CDR3nt
TRBV29-1	few	TRBJ1-2	TRBD1	CSVEGQGAGYGYTF	TGCAGCGTCGAGGGACAGGGGGCAGGCTATGGCTACACCTTC
TRBV28	many	TRBJ1-2	.	CASSVGGSRGYTF	TGTGCCAGCAGTGTGGGAGGGAGCCGTGGCTACACCTTC
TRBV19	many	TRBJ2-7	TRBD2	CASSMTSGSLEQYF	TGTGCCAGTAGTATGACTAGCGGGAGTCTCGAGCAGTACTTC
TRBV12-3/TRBV12-4	many	TRBJ1-1	.	CASSLEGGRVTEAFF	TGTGCCAGCAGTTTAGAAGGAGGCAGGGTAACTGAAGCTTTCTTT
TRBV9	many	TRBJ1-1	.	CASSAGNEAFF	TGTGCCAGCAGCGCGGGCAATGAAGCTTTCTTT
TRBV20-1	.	TRBJ1-1	.	CSAREGRNTEAFF	TGCAGTGCTAGGGAGGGCAGGAACACTGAAGCTTTCTTT
TRBV20-1	.	TRBJ2-1	.	CSARDGRVSYNEQFF	TGCAGTGCTAGAGACGGAAGGGTCTCCTACAATGAGCAGTTCTTC
TRBV30	many	TRBJ2-1	.	CARKSGTADNEQFF	TGTGCCCGAAAATCCGGGACGGCAGACAATGAGCAGTTCTTC
TRBV5-4	few	TRBJ1-4	.	CATRIGGKLFF	TGTGCCACCAGGATTGGGGGGAAACTGTTTTTT
TRBV7-9	many	TRBJ2-1	.	CASSLLAEQFF	TGTGCCAGCAGCCTCCTAGCGGAGCAGTTCTTC
TRBV2	many	TRBJ2-1	.	CASTPRGAGYYNEQFF	TGTGCCAGCACCCCCCGCGGCGCCGGGTATTACAATGAGCAGTTCTTC
TRBV18	many	TRBJ1-1	.	CASSPSGAVTEAFF	TGTGCCAGCTCACCATCAGGGGCGGTCACTGAAGCTTTCTTT
TRBV6-5	.	TRBJ1-1	.	CASSCLRTDPDCPMNTEAFF	TGTGCCAGCAGTTGCCTTCGTACGGACCCGGACTGTCCGATGAACACTGAAGCTTTCTTT
TRBV14	few	TRBJ2-3	.	CASSHGGTQYF	TGTGCCAGCAGCCATGGGGGTACGCAGTATTTT
TRBV10-3	many	TRBJ2-5	TRBD1	CAISEVRGQAQETQYF	TGTGCCATCAGTGAGGTTCGTGGACAGGCCCAAGAGACCCAGTACTTC
TRBV27	few	TRBJ2-1	.	CASSSSRGVREQFF	TGTGCCAGCAGTTCCTCGAGGGGCGTAAGGGAGCAGTTCTTC
TRBV20-1	few	TRBJ1-6	.	CSAKVIGFSPLHF	TGCAGTGCCAAAGTCATCGGATTTTCACCCCTCCACTTT
TRBV24-1	.	TRBJ2-7	TRBD1	CATSDPSSPDRGYEQYF	TGTGCCACCAGTGATCCCAGCTCTCCCGACAGGGGCTACGAGCAGTACTTC
TRBV12-3/TRBV12-4	many	TRBJ1-4	.	CASSLTGSGEKLFF	TGTGCCAGCAGTTTAACTGGGTCCGGCGAAAAACTGTTTTTT
TRBV12-3/TRBV12-4	few	TRBJ1-6	.	CASSLDGAFSPLHF	TGTGCCAGCAGTTTAGATGGCGCGTTTTCACCCCTCCACTTT
TRBV10-3	many	TRBJ2-3	.	CAISEPGLAPDTQYF	TGTGCCATCAGTGAGCCCGGACTTGCCCCAGATACGCAGTATTTT
TRBV6-1	.	TRBJ1-5	TRBD1	CANRLGQGERQPQHF	TGTGCCAACAGACTAGGACAGGGAGAAAGGCAGCCCCAGCATTTT
TRBV20-1	many	TRBJ1-1	.	CSAEDTIMNTEAFF	TGCAGTGCTGAGGACACCATCATGAACACTGAAGCTTTCTTT
TRBV2	.	TRBJ1-1	TRBD1	CASSELRTGRLNTEAFF	TGTGCCAGCAGTGAGTTAAGGACAGGGCGGCTGAACACTGAAGCTTTCTTT
TRBV20-1	many	TRBJ2-2	.	CSSRERDAGELFF	TGCAGCAGCCGAGAACGGGACGCCGGGGAGCTGTTTTTT
TRBV6-5	.	TRBJ2-3	.	CASSYSRTSTDTQYF	TGTGCCAGCAGTTACTCTAGGACTAGCACAGATACGCAGTATTTT
TRBV11-3	many	TRBJ1-6	.	CASSPGVTNNSPLRF	TGTGCCAGCAGCCCAGGGGTTACGAATAATTCACCCCTCCGCTTT
TRBV4-1	.	TRBJ2-7	TRBD1	CASSHPGQNSYEQYF	TGCGCCAGCAGCCACCCGGGACAGAACTCCTACGAGCAGTACTTC
TRBV20-1	.	TRBJ2-2	TRBD2	CSAPPGTSGRAPGELFF	TGCAGTGCTCCACCCGGTACTAGCGGGAGGGCCCCCGGGGAGCTGTTTTTT
TRBV30	many	TRBJ2-1	.	CAWAPGHEYNEQFF	TGTGCCTGGGCCCCGGGACACGAGTACAATGAGCAGTTCTTC
TRBV20-1	many	TRBJ2-7	.	CSARDPRVYEQYF	TGCAGTGCTAGAGACCCGCGAGTCTACGAGCAGTACTTC
TRBV27	many	TRBJ2-3	.	CASSSRWSTDTQYF	TGTGCCAGCAGTTCTCGGTGGAGCACAGATACGCAGTATTTT
TRBV11-2	.	TRBJ1-2	TRBD1	CAGSESPTGDGYTF	TGTGCCGGCAGCGAAAGCCCGACAGGGGACGGCTACACCTTC
TRBV9	few	TRBJ2-3	.	CASSPWFSSTDTQYF	TGTGCCAGCAGCCCCTGGTTCTCTAGCACAGATACGCAGTATTTT
TRBV2	many	TRBJ2-5	.	CASSARQRETQYF	TGTGCCAGCAGCGCCCGACAGAGAGAGACCCAGTACTTC
TRBV10-2	.	TRBJ2-3	.	CASSERADTDTQYF	TGCGCCAGCAGTGAAAGGGCAGACACAGATACGCAGTATTTT
TRBV2	.	TRBJ2-3	TRBD2	CASSENAWREIGTDTQYF	TGTGCCAGCAGCGAAAACGCTTGGCGGGAGATTGGCACAGATACGCAGTATTTT
TRBV7-9	many	TRBJ2-2	.	CASSPDGVTLTGELFF	TGTGCCAGCAGTCCCGACGGGGTGACCCTAACCGGGGAGCTGTTTTTT
TRBV29-1	many	TRBJ2-1	.	CSVESGRNEQFF	TGCAGCGTTGAATCGGGGAGGAATGAGCAGTTCTTC
TRBV29-1	.	TRBJ2-7	TRBD2	CSVATSASYEQYF	TGCAGCGTTGCAACTAGCGCTTCCTACGAGCAGTACTTC
TRBV24-1	.	TRBJ2-1	TRBD2	CATSDYIRTSESSYNEQSF	TGTGCCACCAGTGATTACATAAGGACTAGCGAATCCTCCTACAATGAGCAGTCCTTC
TRBV2	many	TRBJ2-5	TRBD1	CASFDRGQETQYF	TGTGCCAGCTTTGACAGGGGGCAAGAGACCCAGTACTTC
TRBV6-1	.	TRBJ2-7	TRBD2	CASYDTGGGYEQYF	TGTGCCAGCTACGACACGGGGGGGGGGTACGAGCAGTACTTC
TRBV7-3	many	TRBJ2-5	.	CASSLTVNSETQYF	TGTGCCAGCAGCTTAACGGTCAATAGTGAGACCCAGTACTTC
TRBV18	few	TRBJ1-2	TRBD1	CASSPTGELFSGYTF	TGTGCCAGCTCACCTACAGGGGAACTTTTCTCTGGCTACACCTTC
TRBV20-1	.	TRBJ2-5	.	CSADAGSIQETQYF	TGCAGTGCTGACGCAGGGTCCATCCAAGAGACCCAGTACTTC
TRBV27	.	TRBJ2-7	.	CASSLQRGVMHEQYF	TGTGCCAGCAGTCTTCAAAGGGGCGTGATGCACGAGCAGTACTTC
TRBV29-1	few	TRBJ1-1	.	CSASNRALNTEAFF	TGCAGCGCCTCAAACCGAGCATTGAACACTGAAGCTTTCTTT
TRBV4-2	.	TRBJ1-4	.	CASSQQNREGGEKLFF	TGTGCCAGCAGCCAACAAAACAGGGAAGGAGGTGAAAAACTGTTTTTT
TRBV3-1	few	TRBJ1-3	.	CASSRNTYSGNTIYF	TGTGCCAGCAGCCGGAACACCTACTCTGGAAACACCATATATTTT
TRBV19	few	TRBJ1-5	.	CASSWTDEGQPQHF	TGTGCCAGTAGTTGGACCGACGAAGGGCAGCCCCAGCATTTT